The text below deals with one TCR beta chain. Germline CDR1 is SNHLY and CDR2 is FYNNEI. V gave up 2 bases and J gave up 5 bases, with 10 bases separating them. This CDR3 region has 14 residues. This entry comes from a study of blood T cell repertoires in COVID-19. Study-level background: Nucleic acid was either cDNA or gDNA, and it came from T cells, B-cell-depleted T cells, or PBMCs.

Original processing notes: Estimation of nucleated cell counts relied on the amplification of reference gene primers. The method was immunoSEQ multiplex PCR; TCRdb's version includes in-frame clones alone and lacks a portion of them. V and J calls and clone size are as listed in that table; D and trimming were resolved from the DNA. Here the sample spans about 160,000 clones, around 89% being singletons. Material for sequencing was peripheral blood. The chain joins TRBV2 to TRBJ2-1; D unclear. This receptor was taken from a man between 60 and 70 years old with acute or convalescent COVID-19. This chain's CDR3 is CASSEFSLNNEQFF. The DNA for the CDR3 is TGTGCCAGCAGTGAATTTAGTCTTAACAATGAGCAGTTCTTC.